This T cell receptor (beta chain) stems from a study of cytomegalovirus exposure and HLA in healthy donors. PCR employed 60 Vbeta and 13 Jbeta primers. Sequencing was performed with immunoSEQ multiplex PCR; in TCRdb, only in-frame clones are kept and a portion is missing. The sample records 150,000 or so clones, about 80% being singletons. The germline V and J ends were trimmed by 5 bases and 1 base, with 18 bases remaining between them. Germline CDR1 and CDR2: SGHVS and FQNEAQ. This CDR3 spans 16 amino acids. This sequence joins TRBV7-8 and TRBJ2-7; unclear D gene. The source of this sequence is a woman between 40 and 50 years old in good health and CMV-seronegative. The sample taken for sequencing was PBMCs. CDR3 sequence: CASSPNAASFSYEQYF. The CDR3 DNA follows: TGTGCCAGCAGCCCTAATGCAGCGTCATTTTCCTACGAGCAGTACTTC.